This T cell receptor (beta chain) emerged from a study of OX40 agonist ivuxolimab in advanced cancers. The study in broad terms: Ivuxolimab was an agonistic, fully human IgG2 monoclonal antibody directed against OX40 (CD134), a costimulatory receptor. Intravenous ivuxolimab was administered to patients every 2 weeks at six dose levels: 0.01, 0.1, 0.3, 1.5, 3 and 10 mg/kg. Among the roughly 50 dose-escalation patients, about 20 had hepatocellular carcinoma, around 15 melanoma, 9 renal cell carcinoma and 9 head and neck cancer. A male proportion of approximately 83% and a mean age of roughly 55 years, ranging from 23 to 79, were recorded for the dose-escalation cohort. Prior anti-PD-1, anti-PD-L1 or anti-CTLA-4 therapy was permitted, and checkpoint inhibitors had been received by roughly two fifths of dose-escalation patients. Partial responses occurred in three dose-escalation patients, of whom one had hepatocellular carcinoma and two had cutaneous melanoma. The purpose of peripheral TCRbeta sequencing was to test whether ivuxolimab changed TCR sequence diversity and led to clonal T-cell expansion. The paper describes the monotherapy dose-escalation part (N of about 47 patients) of the phase I trial of ivuxolimab.

Relative to germline, V is 4 bases shorter and J is 8 bases shorter, with 12 bases between their ends. Taken from the germline V gene, the CDR1 and CDR2 loops are SGHNT and YENEEA. The CDR3 measures 13 amino acids from cysteine to phenylalanine. Only the CDR3 DNA stays, 39 bases, in frame from base 1. To sequence the TCRbeta CDR3 region, genomic DNA was isolated from the sorted cells. TCRbeta CDR3 regions were sequenced using the immunoSEQ Assay. Sourced from immuneACCESS, this table was stored by TCRdb with only in-frame sequences that have V and J called. A share of the clones is absent; for the studies checked, an unresolved V gene accounts for under half, and the remainder has no known explanation. This sample is represented by around 86,000 clones; approximately 91% of them were singletons. Of the sample, over 0.35% falls within the top ten clones. Notes on this clone: Its antigen remains unidentified. Base quality data are lacking; no much larger clone is found one base away.

Patients with autoimmune disease history or receiving systemic immunosuppression were excluded from the trial. Peripheral blood for TCR sequencing was collected from all dose cohorts at baseline, on cycle 4 day 1, and on cycle 7 day 1. Samples were obtained from an open-label, multicenter, first-in-human phase I dose-escalation trial of ivuxolimab. Adults with locally advanced or metastatic melanoma, renal cell carcinoma, hepatocellular carcinoma or head and neck squamous cell carcinoma were enrolled in the trial. Before TCR sequencing, CD4+ and CD8+ T cells were separately sorted from peripheral blood. Points the paper makes about the study in general: After ivuxolimab, more expanded clones were found on average in CD8+ T cells than in CD4+ T cells. The antigen specificity of the clonally expanded peripheral T cells was not determined. Low levels of normalized T-cell clonal expansion were also shown by some nonresponding patients. In partial responders in the 0.1-3.0 mg/kg groups, normalized peripheral clonal expansion was found to be among the lowest, especially among CD8+ T cells. At doses from 0.1 to 3.0 mg/kg, clonal expansion was seen in both CD4+ and CD8+ blood T cells between baseline and week 6.

The input for sequencing was CD4+ or CD8+ T cells sorted from blood, taken in a trial of the OX40 agonist ivuxolimab. This sequence originates from an adult with an advanced solid tumor such as melanoma, head and neck, liver or kidney cancer. The sequence is built from TRBV11-3 and TRBJ2-1; the D gene assignment is ambiguous. The sequenced DNA is TGTGCCAGCAGCTCGCGTAGGCGCGATGAGCAGTTCTTC. This encodes CASSSRRRDEQFF.